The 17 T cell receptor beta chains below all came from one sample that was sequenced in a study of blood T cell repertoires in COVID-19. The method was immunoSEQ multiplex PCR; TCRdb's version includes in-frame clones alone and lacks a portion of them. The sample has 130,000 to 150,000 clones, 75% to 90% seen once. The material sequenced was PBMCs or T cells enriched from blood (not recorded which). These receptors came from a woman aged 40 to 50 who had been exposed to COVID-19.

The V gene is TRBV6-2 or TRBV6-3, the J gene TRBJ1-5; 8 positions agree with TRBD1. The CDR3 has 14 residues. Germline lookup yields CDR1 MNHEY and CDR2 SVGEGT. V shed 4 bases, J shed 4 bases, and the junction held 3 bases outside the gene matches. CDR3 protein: CASSSRQGNQPQHF. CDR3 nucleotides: TGTGCCAGCAGTTCACGACAGGGGAATCAGCCCCAGCATTTT.

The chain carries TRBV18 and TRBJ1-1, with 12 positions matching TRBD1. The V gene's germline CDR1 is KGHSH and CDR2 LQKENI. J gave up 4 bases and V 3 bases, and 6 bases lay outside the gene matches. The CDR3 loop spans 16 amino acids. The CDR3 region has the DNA TGTGCCAGCTCACCTAGGGACAGGGGGCTTGTCACTGAAGCTTTCTTT. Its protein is CASSPRDRGLVTEAFF.

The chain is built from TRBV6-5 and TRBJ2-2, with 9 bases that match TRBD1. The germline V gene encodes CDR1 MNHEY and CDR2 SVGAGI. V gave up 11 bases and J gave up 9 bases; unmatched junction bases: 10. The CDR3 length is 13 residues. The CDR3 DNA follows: TGTGCCTGCTCCCGGACAGGGGCAAGGGAGCTGTTTTTT. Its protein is CACSRTGARELFF.

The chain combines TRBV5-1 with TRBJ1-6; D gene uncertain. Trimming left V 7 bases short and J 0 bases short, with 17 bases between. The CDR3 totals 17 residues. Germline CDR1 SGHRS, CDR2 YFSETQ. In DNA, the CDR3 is TGCGCCAGCCGCCCGGGAGCTCCGCACTCCTATAATTCACCCCTCCACTTT. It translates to CASRPGAPHSYNSPLHF.

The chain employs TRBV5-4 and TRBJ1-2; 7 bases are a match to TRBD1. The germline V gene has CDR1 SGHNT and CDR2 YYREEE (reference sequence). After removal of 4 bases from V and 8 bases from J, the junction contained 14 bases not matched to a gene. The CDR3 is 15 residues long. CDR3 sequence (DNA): TGTGCCAGCAGCCCGAGGGGGACAGAGGATAGGGGCTACACCTTC. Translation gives CASSPRGTEDRGYTF. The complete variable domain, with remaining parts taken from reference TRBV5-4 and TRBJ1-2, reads ETGVTQSPTHLIKTRGQQVTLRCSSQSGHNTVSWYQQALGQGPQFIFQYYREEENGRGNFPPRFSGLQFPNYSSELNVNALELDDSALYLCASSPRGTEDRGYTFGSGTRLTVV.

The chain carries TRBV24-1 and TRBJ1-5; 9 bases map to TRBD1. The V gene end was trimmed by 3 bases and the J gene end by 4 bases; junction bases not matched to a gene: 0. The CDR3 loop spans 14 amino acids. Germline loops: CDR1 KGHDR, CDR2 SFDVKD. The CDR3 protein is CATSDGTGNQPQHF. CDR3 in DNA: TGTGCCACCAGTGATGGGACAGGGAATCAGCCCCAGCATTTT.

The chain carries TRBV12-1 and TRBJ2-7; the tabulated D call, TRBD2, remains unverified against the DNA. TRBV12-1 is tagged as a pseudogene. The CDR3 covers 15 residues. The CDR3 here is CASSLGGLFLRSQYF. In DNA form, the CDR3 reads TGTGCCAGCAGCTTGGGGGGACTGTTCCTTCGGAGCCAGTACTTC.

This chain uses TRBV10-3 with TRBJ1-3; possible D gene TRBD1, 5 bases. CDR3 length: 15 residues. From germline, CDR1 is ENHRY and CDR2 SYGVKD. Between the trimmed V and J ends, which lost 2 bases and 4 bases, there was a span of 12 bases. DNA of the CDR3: TGTGCCATCAGTGAGAATCAGGGATCAGGAAACACCATATATTTT. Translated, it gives CAISENQGSGNTIYF.

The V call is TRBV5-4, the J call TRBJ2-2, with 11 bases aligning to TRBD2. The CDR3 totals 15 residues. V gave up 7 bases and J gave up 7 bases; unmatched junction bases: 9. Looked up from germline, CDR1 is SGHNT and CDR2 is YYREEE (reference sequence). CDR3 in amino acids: CASGTSGSVNGELFF. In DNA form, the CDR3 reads TGTGCCAGCGGAACTAGCGGGAGTGTTAACGGGGAGCTGTTTTTT.

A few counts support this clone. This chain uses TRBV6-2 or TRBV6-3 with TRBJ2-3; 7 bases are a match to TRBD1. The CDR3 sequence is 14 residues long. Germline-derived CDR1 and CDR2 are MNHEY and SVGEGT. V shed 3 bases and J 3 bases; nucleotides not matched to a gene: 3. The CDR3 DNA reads TGTGCCAGCAGTTATGACAGGGTGACAGATACGCAGTATTTT. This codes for CASSYDRVTDTQYF.

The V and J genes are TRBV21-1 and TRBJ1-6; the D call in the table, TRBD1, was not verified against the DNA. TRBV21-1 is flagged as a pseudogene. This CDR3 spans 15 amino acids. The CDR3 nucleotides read TGTGCCAGCAGCAAAAGAGGGGGAAATAATTCACCCCTCCACTTT. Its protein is CASSKRGGNNSPLHF.

In nucleotides, the CDR3 is TGTGCCAGCAGACCCCTCGGGAGCGGAGGCAATGAGCAGTTCTTC. Translation gives CASRPLGSGGNEQFF. The chain has TRBV27 and TRBJ2-1; possible D gene TRBD2, 6 bases. Germline lookup yields CDR1 MNHEY and CDR2 SMNVEV (reference sequence). Trimming took off 6 bases at V and 6 bases at J, with 18 bases between the two ends. There are 15 residues in the CDR3.

CDR3 in amino acids: CASRRQGLQSSYNSPLHF. In DNA form, the CDR3 reads TGTGCCAGCAGGAGACAGGGGCTACAGAGCTCCTATAATTCACCCCTCCACTTT. This chain joins TRBV3-1 (or the pseudogene TRBV3-2) and TRBJ1-6, with 8 bases aligning to TRBD1. CDR3 length: 18 residues. Germline-derived CDR1 and CDR2 are LGHDT and YNNKEL (reference sequence). Germline trimming cut 6 bases from V and 0 bases from J; bases unmatched to any gene: 10.

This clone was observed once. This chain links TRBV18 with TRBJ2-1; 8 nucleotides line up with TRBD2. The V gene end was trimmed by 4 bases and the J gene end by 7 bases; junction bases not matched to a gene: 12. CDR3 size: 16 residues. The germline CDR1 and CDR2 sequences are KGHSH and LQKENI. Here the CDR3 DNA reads TGTGCCAGCTCACAGCTGACCGGGACTAGTAGGAATGAGCAGTTCTTC. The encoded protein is CASSQLTGTSRNEQFF.

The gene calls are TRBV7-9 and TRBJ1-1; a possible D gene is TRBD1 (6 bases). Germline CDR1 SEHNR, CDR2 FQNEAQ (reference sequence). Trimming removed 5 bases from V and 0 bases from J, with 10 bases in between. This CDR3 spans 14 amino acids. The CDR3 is CASSIRQVNTEAFF. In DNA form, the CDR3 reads TGTGCCAGCAGCATCCGACAGGTGAACACTGAAGCTTTCTTT. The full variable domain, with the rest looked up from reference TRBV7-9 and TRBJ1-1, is DTGVSQNPRHKITKRGQNVTFRCDPISEHNRLYWYRQTLGQGPEFLTYFQNEAQLEKSRLLSDRFSAERPKGSFSTLEIQRTEQGDSAMYLCASSIRQVNTEAFFGQGTRLTVV.

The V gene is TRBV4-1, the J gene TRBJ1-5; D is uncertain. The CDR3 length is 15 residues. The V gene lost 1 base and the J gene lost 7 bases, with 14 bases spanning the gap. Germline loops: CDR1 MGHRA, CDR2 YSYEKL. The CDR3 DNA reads TGCGCCAGCAGCCAAGGGCCCGGGATAGGGCAGCCCCAGCATTTT. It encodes CASSQGPGIGQPQHF.

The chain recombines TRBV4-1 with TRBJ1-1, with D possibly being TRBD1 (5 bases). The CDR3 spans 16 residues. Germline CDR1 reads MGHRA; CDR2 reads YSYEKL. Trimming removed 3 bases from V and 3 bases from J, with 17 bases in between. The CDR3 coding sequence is TGCGCCAGCAGCCAGATGGGCGGCAGGGACTACACTGAAGCTTTCTTT. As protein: CASSQMGGRDYTEAFF.